A single sample is the source of the 13 T cell receptor beta chains below, sequenced in a study of STAT3 mutations in large granular lymphocyte leukemia. Regarding the study as a whole: Every T-LGLL patient had at least one immunodominant TCRbeta clonotype.

Their specific antigens are unknown. Sequencing was performed with immunoSEQ multiplex PCR; in TCRdb, only in-frame clones are kept and a portion is missing. Of fewer than 7,000 clones in the sample, just under 35% were seen once. Sequencing input: peripheral blood mononuclear cells. These receptors all come from a woman aged 40 to 55 with T-cell large granular lymphocyte leukemia. Some clones in this sample may be carry-over from other donors' samples.

The chain carries TRBV13 and TRBJ1-2; 8 bases fit TRBD1. The V segment lost 1 base and the J segment 4 bases; nucleotides outside the gene matches: 5. The germline CDR1 and CDR2 sequences are PRHDT and FYEKMQ (reference sequence). CDR3 size: 15 residues. In DNA form, the CDR3 reads TGTGCCAGCAGCTTAGAAGGACAGGGAAGCTATGGCTACACCTTC. Translating gives CASSLEGQGSYGYTF.

The chain employs TRBV25-1 and TRBJ2-6, with a weak D call TRBD2 (6 bases). The CDR3 spans 14 residues. Germline V gives CDR1 MGHDK, CDR2 SYGVNS. Trimming cost V 5 bases and J 2 bases, with 7 bases left between them. For the CDR3, the DNA is TGTGCCAGCAGTTGGGGGGCTGGGGCCAACGTCCTGACTTTC. The encoded protein is CASSWGAGANVLTF.

This chain joins TRBV18 and TRBJ1-2; 8 bases map to TRBD1. Germline CDR1 and CDR2: KGHSH and LQKENI. CDR3 length: 14 amino acids. Losses at the gene ends were 6 bases for V and 7 bases for J; bases not matched to a gene: 10. CDR3 region: CASSLGQGFFGYTF. CDR3 nucleotide sequence: TGTGCCAGCTCGCTCGGACAGGGTTTTTTTGGCTACACCTTC.

This clone was detected a few times. The chain's CDR3 is CASTDTTTSGDTQYF. The CDR3 DNA reads as TGCGCCAGCACCGATACAACGACAAGCGGGGATACGCAGTATTTT. V gene TRBV10-2 combines with J gene TRBJ2-3, with TRBD2 as a possible D gene (6 bases). Trimming took 7 bases from V and 6 from J, leaving 20 bases between them. The V gene's germline CDR1 is WSHSY and CDR2 SAAADI. The CDR3 extends over 15 amino acids.

V and J are TRBV6-5 and TRBJ2-7; TRBD1 might be the D (5 bases). Per germline, CDR1 MNHEY and CDR2 SVGAGI. Between the trimmed V and J ends, which lost 8 bases and 5 bases, there was a span of 13 bases. This CDR3 has 12 amino acids. CDR3 DNA sequence: TGTGCCAGCCACACAGGCAACCACGAGCAGTACTTC. This sequence encodes CASHTGNHEQYF.

The chain uses TRBV5-1 and TRBJ2-7, with 8 bases matching TRBD1. This CDR3 is 14 amino acids long. In germline, CDR1 is SGHRS, CDR2 YFSETQ. Trimming cost V 4 bases and J 3 bases; bases outside gene matches: 6. Written as DNA, the CDR3 is TGCGCCAGCAGCCCGACAGGGGACGGCTACGAGCAGTACTTC. Translating gives CASSPTGDGYEQYF.

The chain combines TRBV2 with TRBJ1-1, with 7 bases fitting TRBD1. Losses at the gene ends were 4 bases for V and 1 base for J; bases not matched to a gene: 6. The CDR3 covers 15 residues. Looked up from germline, CDR1 is SNHLY and CDR2 is FYNNEI. The CDR3 coding sequence is TGTGCCAGCAGTGCAACGACAGGGTCGAACACTGAAGCTTTCTTT. Translation gives CASSATTGSNTEAFF. The full variable domain, in which reference TRBV2 and TRBJ1-1 provide the parts outside the CDR3, is EPEVTQTPSHQVTQMGQEVILRCVPISNHLYFYWYRQILGQKVEFLVSFYNNEISEKSEIFDDQFSVERPDGSNFTLKIRSTKLEDSAMYFCASSATTGSNTEAFFGQGTRLTVV.

This clone was found a few times. V is TRBV7-9 and J is TRBJ2-6, with D uncertain. V was clipped by 1 base and J by 4 bases, with 8 bases between them. Germline V CDR1 and CDR2: SEHNR, FQNEAQ (reference sequence). This CDR3 contains 15 residues. The CDR3 reads CASSLEGRGANVLTF. The CDR3 DNA reads as TGTGCCAGCAGCTTAGAGGGTCGGGGGGCCAACGTCCTGACTTTC.

The chain carries TRBV7-8 and TRBJ2-7, with 8 nucleotides matching TRBD1. This CDR3 is 14 amino acids long. Trimming removed 4 bases from V and 2 bases from J; junction bases left unmatched: 4. CDR1 and CDR2 from the germline V gene are SGHVS and FQNEAQ. CDR3 in DNA: TGTGCCAGCAGCTCAAGGACAGGGACCTACGAGCAGTACTTC. Amino acid sequence: CASSSRTGTYEQYF.

The chain carries TRBV30 and TRBJ2-1; D is uncertain. The germline V gene encodes CDR1 GTSNPN and CDR2 SVGIG (reference sequence). The CDR3 extends over 11 amino acids. Trimming pared 0 bases from V and 10 bases from J, leaving 7 bases between. The CDR3 loop reads CAWSVVSEQFF. CDR3 sequence (DNA): TGTGCCTGGAGTGTAGTCTCAGAGCAGTTCTTC.

This clone was seen a handful of times. The CDR3 is CASRRDIAYEQYF. In DNA form, the CDR3 reads TGTGCCAGCAGGCGGGACATTGCCTACGAGCAGTACTTC. The chain links TRBV28 to TRBJ2-7; D might be TRBD1 or TRBD2, each matching 6 bases. The V end was cut by 6 bases, the J end by 2 bases, with 11 bases between. CDR3 length: 13 residues. The germline V gene has CDR1 MDHEN and CDR2 SYDVKM.

The chain carries TRBV7-9 and TRBJ1-4; weak D call: TRBD1 (5 bases). CDR3 length equals 14 residues. The germline V gene has CDR1 SEHNR and CDR2 FQNEAQ (reference sequence). V was pared by 6 bases and J by 4 bases, with 12 bases between. This CDR3 is CASRRGGVNEKLFF. The CDR3, as DNA: TGTGCCAGCAGGAGGGGCGGCGTTAATGAAAAACTGTTTTTT.

This rearrangement joins TRBV6-6 to TRBJ1-4; 7 positions agree with TRBD1. V was clipped by 3 bases and J by 8 bases; unmatched bases: 6. The CDR3 covers 14 residues. Germline-derived CDR1 and CDR2 are MNHNY and SVGAGI (reference sequence). As DNA, the CDR3 is TGTGCCAGCAGTTATAAACAGGGGTTGGAAAAACTGTTTTTT. Its translation is CASSYKQGLEKLFF.